This T cell receptor (beta chain) was observed in a study of blood T cell repertoires in COVID-19. The CDR3 has 16 amino acids. Germline CDR1 is SEHNR and CDR2 is FQNEAQ (reference sequence). V gave up 5 bases and J gave up 3 bases; unmatched junction bases: 7. Clones were sequenced by immunoSEQ multiplex PCR, and TCRdb holds only the in-frame ones, with some missing. The sample lists roughly 120,000 clones; roughly nine tenths were seen once. Specimen: peripheral blood. The V call is TRBV7-9, the J call TRBJ2-2; 9 bases are shared with TRBD1. The TCR comes from a human donor with active COVID-19. The donor label of this sample is uncertain. The CDR3 protein is CASSRGTGFYTGELFF. CDR3 coding DNA: TGTGCCAGCAGCCGGGGGACAGGGTTCTACACCGGGGAGCTGTTTTTT.